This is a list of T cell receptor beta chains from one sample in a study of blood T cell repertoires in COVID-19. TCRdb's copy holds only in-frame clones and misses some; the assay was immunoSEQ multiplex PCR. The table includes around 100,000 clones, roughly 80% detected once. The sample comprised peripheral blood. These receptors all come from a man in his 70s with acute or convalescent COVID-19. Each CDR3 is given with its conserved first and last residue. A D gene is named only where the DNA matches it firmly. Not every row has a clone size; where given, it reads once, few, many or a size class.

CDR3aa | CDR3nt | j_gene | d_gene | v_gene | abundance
CASSRTGYEQYF | TGTGCCAGCAGCAGAACCGGGTACGAGCAGTACTTC | TRBJ2-7 | . | TRBV28 | .
CASSLLTGTGLHF | TGTGCCAGCAGTTTATTAACCGGGACAGGGCTTCATTTT | TRBJ1-5 | TRBD1 | TRBV28 | .
CATSDNRGRLGDTQYF | TGTGCCACCAGTGACAACAGGGGGCGTCTGGGAGATACGCAGTATTTT | TRBJ2-3 | TRBD1 | TRBV24-1 | .
CAWSAGVTQYF | TGTGCCTGGAGTGCAGGGGTGACCCAGTACTTC | TRBJ2-5 | . | TRBV30 | .
CASSQVRQKNSPLHF | TGTGCCAGCAGCCAAGTGCGACAGAAAAATTCACCCCTCCACTTT | TRBJ1-6 | . | TRBV3-1/TRBV3-2 | .
CASSLRRQDLYGYTF | TGTGCCAGCAGCCTGAGAAGACAGGACCTTTATGGCTACACCTTC | TRBJ1-2 | . | TRBV5-4 | .
CASSDSPSGRPDTQYF | TGTGCCAGCAGTGACTCTCCAAGCGGGAGACCAGATACGCAGTATTTT | TRBJ2-3 | TRBD2 | TRBV6-4 | .
CASSSWTGRAEAFF | TGTGCCAGTAGTTCCTGGACAGGCCGGGCTGAAGCTTTCTTT | TRBJ1-1 | TRBD1 | TRBV19 | .
CASSPSQGLSFNEQFF | TGTGCCAGCAGCCCCTCGCAGGGTTTGTCGTTCAATGAGCAGTTCTTC | TRBJ2-1 | . | TRBV5-4 | once
CASSTRPGQGSNTEAFF | TGTGCCAGCAGCACCAGACCGGGACAGGGGTCCAACACTGAAGCTTTCTTT | TRBJ1-1 | TRBD1 | TRBV7-9 | .
CASSPQGGTNEKLFF | TGTGCCAGTAGCCCGCAGGGGGGAACTAATGAAAAACTGTTTTTT | TRBJ1-4 | TRBD1 | TRBV19 | .
CASRDRRNTEAFF | TGTGCCAGCAGAGACAGGAGGAACACTGAAGCTTTCTTT | TRBJ1-1 | . | TRBV6-6 | .
CASSKGGGNTIYF | TGTGCCAGCAGCAAAGGGGGTGGAAACACCATATATTTT | TRBJ1-3 | . | TRBV12-3/TRBV12-4 | .
CASSYSTGNQPQHF | TGTGCCAGCAGTTACTCGACAGGGAATCAGCCCCAGCATTTT | TRBJ1-5 | TRBD1 | TRBV6-5 | .
CASSENSNYGYTF | TGTGCCAGCAGTGAAAACAGTAACTATGGCTACACCTTC | TRBJ1-2 | . | TRBV6-1 | few
CASSPSTEAFF | TGTGCCAGCAGCCCGTCGACTGAAGCTTTCTTT | TRBJ1-1 | . | TRBV7-8 | once
CASSQVAGWYGYTF | TGTGCCAGCAGCCAAGTAGCAGGGTGGTATGGCTACACCTTC | TRBJ1-2 | . | TRBV14 | once
CASSRQGSETQYF | TGTGCCAGCTCACGGCAGGGGTCCGAGACCCAGTACTTC | TRBJ2-5 | . | TRBV18 | .
CASSLAGDQPQHF | TGTGCCAGCAGCTTAGCAGGGGATCAGCCCCAGCATTTT | TRBJ1-5 | . | TRBV7-8 | .